These 26 T cell receptor beta chains came from one sample sequenced in a study of T cell repertoires in cytomegalovirus infection. These receptors have no identified antigens. One entry per CDR3 protein, called by TCRdb with MiXCR from the reads. The sample includes 62,000 or so distinct CDR3 sequences, roughly a fifth of them seen just once. The input for sequencing was CD8+ T cells from cultured PBMCs, taken from culture after CMV antigen stimulation. These receptors came from a human donor in good health (CMV status not recorded). Some clones in this sample may be carry-over from other donors' samples.

This chain joins TRBV12-3 or TRBV12-4 and TRBJ2-3, with 7 bases identical to TRBD1. V was clipped by 6 bases and J by 4 bases; unmatched bases: 10. This CDR3 is built from 15 residues. The CDR3 sequence is CASSKGTAGADTQYF. For the CDR3, the DNA is TGTGCCAGCAGCAAAGGGACAGCTGGCGCAGATACGCAGTATTTT.

J is TRBJ2-1 and V is TRBV11-2; tentatively, D is TRBD1 (7 bases). The CDR3 covers 16 residues. The V gene's germline CDR1 is SGHAT and CDR2 FQNNGV. V lost 4 bases and J 4 bases, leaving 17 bases between the germline ends. The CDR3 coding sequence is TGTGCCAGCAGCTCGAGGGGGGCAGGGGGATACAATGAGCAGTTCTTC. Amino acids: CASSSRGAGGYNEQFF.

This clonotype has only a few counts. The chain uses TRBV7-9 and TRBJ2-1; tentative D call: TRBD1 (5 bases). The germline V gene has CDR1 SEHNR and CDR2 FQNEAQ (reference sequence). The CDR3 has 16 amino acids. V was shortened by 2 bases and J by 2 bases, with 13 bases between the two germline ends. The CDR3 DNA reads TGTGCCAGCAGCTTAACTGGTAAGGGGACCTACAATGAGCAGTTCTTC. Its translation: CASSLTGKGTYNEQFF.

This chain uses TRBV7-9 with TRBJ2-1, with 10 positions matching TRBD2. With V trimmed by 5 bases and J by 6 bases, 7 bases remained unmatched. This CDR3 has 15 amino acids. In germline, CDR1 is SEHNR, CDR2 FQNEAQ (reference sequence). This CDR3 is CASSHTSGASNEQFF. CDR3 DNA: TGTGCCAGCAGCCACACTAGCGGGGCGTCCAATGAGCAGTTCTTC. Drawing the rest from reference TRBV7-9 and TRBJ2-1, the complete variable domain is DTGVSQNPRHKITKRGQNVTFRCDPISEHNRLYWYRQTLGQGPEFLTYFQNEAQLEKSRLLSDRFSAERPKGSFSTLEIQRTEQGDSAMYLCASSHTSGASNEQFFGPGTRLTVL.

This clonotype has a handful of counts. This sequence joins TRBV4-1 and TRBJ1-6; D may be TRBD1 (5 bases). The CDR3 runs to 14 residues. Germline loops: CDR1 MGHRA, CDR2 YSYEKL. V was shortened by 4 bases and J by 11 bases, with 15 bases between the two germline ends. CDR3 protein: CASSPGSLGAPLHF. As DNA, the CDR3 is TGCGCCAGCAGCCCTGGGAGTTTAGGGGCACCCCTCCACTTT.

This chain uses TRBV12-3 or TRBV12-4 with TRBJ2-7; D is possibly TRBD2 (7 bases). The V gene lost 6 bases and the J gene lost 7 bases, with 19 bases spanning the gap. The CDR3 spans 14 residues. The CDR3 nucleotides read TGTGCCAGCAGCCTTGGGGGGGCAGGGAAAGAGCAGTACTTC. It yields the protein CASSLGGAGKEQYF.

The chain recombines TRBV28 with TRBJ2-7; a weak D match, TRBD2 (7 bases). V was cut by 2 bases and J by 9 bases, with 20 bases left in between. The CDR3 runs to 15 residues. Germline V gene lookup returns CDR1 MDHEN and CDR2 SYDVKM. The CDR3 protein is CASSLDPGDYSGQYF. CDR3 nucleotides: TGTGCCAGCAGTTTAGACCCAGGGGACTACTCGGGGCAGTACTTC.

This rearrangement joins TRBV11-2 to TRBJ2-1; no firm D call. The CDR3 is made up of 15 amino acids. Germline V gene data show CDR1 as SGHAT and CDR2 as FQNNGV. With 4 bases removed from V and 6 bases from J, the gap between germline ends came to 16 bases. In DNA, the CDR3 is TGTGCCAGCAGCTCGGACCCCTTAGTGCCCAATGAGCAGTTCTTC. Protein product: CASSSDPLVPNEQFF.

The chain carries TRBV11-2 and TRBJ2-1; TRBD2 aligns across 11 bases. CDR1 and CDR2 (germline): SGHAT, FQNNGV. CDR3 length equals 14 residues. Trimming at V came to 4 bases and at J to 5 bases, leaving 1 base not matched to a gene. The CDR3 is CASSSTSGDNEQFF. The DNA for the CDR3 is TGTGCCAGCAGCTCGACTAGCGGGGACAATGAGCAGTTCTTC.

Points on this clonotype: One base away lies a much larger clone, so this may be a sequencing read error. The chain joins TRBV6-5 to TRBJ1-6, with D perhaps TRBD1 (6 bases). Germline CDR1 and CDR2: MNHEY and SVGAGI. The CDR3 has 15 residues. Written as DNA, the CDR3 is TGTGCCCGCAGTGAGGGGGAGATTTATAATTCACCCCTCCACTTT. This gives the protein CARSEGEIYNSPLHF.

The chain's CDR3 is CASSPSGSSSYEQYF. DNA of the CDR3: TGTGCCAGCAGTCCTAGCGGGTCGAGCTCCTACGAGCAGTACTTC. The chain has TRBV27 and TRBJ2-7, with 8 bases matching TRBD2. Germline V lookup: CDR1 MNHEY, CDR2 SMNVEV (reference sequence). The J segment lost 0 bases and the V segment lost 5 bases, leaving 6 bases of the junction unmatched. The CDR3 is made up of 15 amino acids.

This clonotype was seen repeatedly, ten times or more. This chain joins TRBV12-3 or TRBV12-4 and TRBJ1-2, with unresolved D. This CDR3 has 13 residues. V was clipped by 6 bases and J by 4 bases, with 12 bases between them. Here the CDR3 reads CASSPDLSYGYTF. As DNA, the CDR3 is TGTGCCAGCAGCCCAGACCTTAGCTATGGCTACACCTTC.

This clonotype appeared a few times. CDR3 coding DNA: TGTGCCAGCAGCGCAGACTGGACAGGCCCCGATCAGCCCCAGCATTTT. Its protein is CASSADWTGPDQPQHF. The chain combines TRBV7-2 with TRBJ1-5; 7 positions agree with TRBD1. Germline CDR1 reads SGHTA; CDR2 reads FQGNSA. V shed 5 bases and J 5 bases; nucleotides not matched to a gene: 12. This CDR3 contains 16 residues.

The chain uses TRBV7-2 and TRBJ2-7, with D perhaps matching TRBD1 (5 bases). The germline V and J ends were trimmed by 5 bases and 0 bases, with 14 bases remaining between them. The CDR3 runs to 15 residues. Per germline, CDR1 SGHTA and CDR2 FQGNSA. In DNA form, the CDR3 reads TGTGCCAGCAGCCCCCGGCCTGACAGCTCCTACGAGCAGTACTTC. Its translation: CASSPRPDSSYEQYF.

In its sample, this clonotype was seen a few times. The genes are TRBV6-2 or TRBV6-3 and TRBJ2-1; D is possibly TRBD2 (5 bases). V was shortened by 5 bases and J by 6 bases, with 14 bases between the two germline ends. This CDR3 comprises 14 residues. Germline V gene lookup returns CDR1 MNHEY and CDR2 SVGEGT. CDR3 residues: CASSKLVSSNEQFF. CDR3 sequence (DNA): TGTGCCAGCAGTAAACTAGTATCCAGCAATGAGCAGTTCTTC.

The chain links TRBV6-1 to TRBJ2-5; 15 positions match TRBD2. The CDR3 runs to 20 residues. V dropped 5 bases and J dropped 2; count of bases not matched to a gene: 15. Germline-derived CDR1 and CDR2 are MNHNS and SASEGT. This chain's CDR3 is CASSPPEGGTSGGIQETQYF. CDR3 sequence (DNA): TGTGCCAGCAGTCCCCCGGAGGGAGGGACTAGCGGGGGGATACAAGAGACCCAGTACTTC.

The rearrangement uses TRBV27 and TRBJ2-7, with 8 bases that match TRBD2. With V trimmed by 7 bases and J by 3 bases, 5 bases remained unmatched. This CDR3 is 13 amino acids long. CDR1 MNHEY and CDR2 SMNVEV come from the germline V gene (reference sequence). The CDR3: CASTGGDRYEQYF. CDR3 nucleotides: TGTGCCAGCACCGGGGGGGACCGCTACGAGCAGTACTTC.

The rearrangement joins TRBV7-2 to TRBJ1-2; 8 bases are a match to TRBD1. The J segment lost 7 bases and the V segment lost 5 bases, leaving 9 bases of the junction unmatched. The CDR3 covers 14 residues. Germline V CDR1 and CDR2: SGHTA, FQGNSA. CDR3 region: CASSPQGGQGGYTF. The CDR3 DNA sequence: TGTGCCAGCAGCCCACAGGGGGGGCAGGGTGGCTACACCTTC.

This rearrangement joins TRBV7-9 to TRBJ2-7; TRBD1 might be the D (6 bases). The CDR3 has 15 residues. Germline V CDR1 and CDR2: SEHNR, FQNEAQ (reference sequence). With 5 bases removed from V and 2 bases from J, the gap between germline ends came to 16 bases. In DNA form, the CDR3 reads TGTGCCAGCAGCCACCGGGACACAGGGACCTACGAGCAGTACTTC. It is translated as CASSHRDTGTYEQYF. Full variable domain (missing parts from reference TRBV7-9 and TRBJ2-7): DTGVSQNPRHKITKRGQNVTFRCDPISEHNRLYWYRQTLGQGPEFLTYFQNEAQLEKSRLLSDRFSAERPKGSFSTLEIQRTEQGDSAMYLCASSHRDTGTYEQYFGPGTRLTVT.

V and J are TRBV11-2 and TRBJ2-7; D remains ambiguous. The CDR3 spans 15 residues. Germline CDR1 is SGHAT and CDR2 is FQNNGV. V lost 0 bases and J lost 4, with 13 bases in between. CDR3 sequence: CASSLDKNAAYEQYF. CDR3 DNA sequence: TGTGCCAGCAGCTTAGATAAGAACGCTGCTTACGAGCAGTACTTC.

This clonotype was picked up a small number of times. DNA of the CDR3: TGCGCCAGCAGCCAAGAAAACAGGGGCCACACTGAAGCTTTCTTT. Amino acids: CASSQENRGHTEAFF. The chain recombines TRBV4-3 with TRBJ1-1, with 7 bases matching TRBD1. CDR3 length: 15 amino acids. Germline CDR1 is LGHNA and CDR2 is YSLEER. V was clipped by 0 bases and J by 3 bases; unmatched bases: 4.

CDR3 amino acids: CASSSTGPYNEQFF. The CDR3 DNA follows: TGTGCCAGCAGCTCTACCGGACCCTACAATGAGCAGTTCTTC. J is TRBJ2-1 and V is TRBV7-6; D gene unclear. The germline V and J ends were trimmed by 4 bases and 2 bases, with 9 bases remaining between them. The CDR3 covers 14 residues. Per the germline V gene, CDR1 is SGHVS and CDR2 is FNYEAQ.

The chain links TRBV6-8 to TRBJ1-6, with TRBD1 matching 7 bases. CDR1 is MNHGY and CDR2 is SAAAGT in the germline V gene. The CDR3 has 16 amino acids. Trimming at V came to 7 bases and at J to 4 bases, leaving 10 bases not matched to a gene. The CDR3 reads CASTLTGRTYNSPLHF. CDR3 coding DNA: TGTGCCAGCACCCTGACAGGGAGGACTTATAATTCACCCCTCCACTTT.

This sequence joins TRBV7-9 and TRBJ1-4; 7 bases align to TRBD1. CDR1 SEHNR and CDR2 FQNEAQ come from the germline V gene (reference sequence). J was trimmed by 8 bases and V by 6 bases; bases with no gene match: 9. CDR3 length equals 14 residues. The CDR3 nucleotides are TGTGCCAGCAGTTGGGACAGATCGAGGGAAAAACTGTTTTTT. It encodes CASSWDRSREKLFF.

The table lists this clonotype with a few counts. This chain uses TRBV6-5 with TRBJ2-2; 7 bases fit TRBD2. Germline-derived CDR1 and CDR2 are MNHEY and SVGAGI. The CDR3 runs to 16 residues. Trimming removed 5 bases from V and 3 bases from J; junction bases left unmatched: 9. CDR3 DNA: TGTGCCAGCAGTCCCCCAGCGGGGCCTTACACCGGGGAGCTGTTTTTT. This sequence encodes CASSPPAGPYTGELFF.

This clonotype was seen only a few times. The rearrangement joins TRBV4-1 to TRBJ2-2, with 7 bases lining up with TRBD1. V shed 1 base, J shed 5 bases, and the junction held 10 bases outside the gene matches. Germline-derived CDR1 and CDR2 are MGHRA and YSYEKL. The CDR3 sequence is 17 residues long. This CDR3 reads CASSQAVGQELTGELFF. DNA of the CDR3: TGCGCCAGCAGCCAAGCGGTCGGACAGGAATTGACCGGGGAGCTGTTTTTT.